This is a list of T cell receptor beta chains from one sample in a study of T cell responses to AZD1222 COVID-19 vaccine. Sequenced by immunoSEQ multiplex PCR; TCRdb stores in-frame clones only, minus some. The table records roughly 110,000 clones, roughly 90% of them present only once. The sample was peripheral blood, taken on day 0 of AZD1222 vaccination. Receptor source: an adult in good health. Each CDR3 is given without its conserved first and last residue. The listing skips clone size in some rows; elsewhere it reads once, few, many or a size class.

J,V,size,CDR3
TRBJ1-2,TRBV18,NA,ASSQIAGTGDGYT
TRBJ2-7,TRBV4-3,NA,ASSQGITSGLYEQY
TRBJ2-7,TRBV13,NA,ASSFQRSYEQY
TRBJ2-2,TRBV7-9,NA,ASSLVSALSTGELF
TRBJ2-3,TRBV6-5,NA,ASSYTVGTDTQY
TRBJ1-6,TRBV5-6,NA,ASSLAGLDSPLH
TRBJ2-7,TRBV7-8,few,ASTGGKGSSFYEQY
TRBJ2-3,TRBV29-1,NA,SVELPVVDTQY
TRBJ2-7,TRBV28,NA,ASSPGGPINYEQY
TRBJ2-3,TRBV11-2,NA,ASSPGAADTQY